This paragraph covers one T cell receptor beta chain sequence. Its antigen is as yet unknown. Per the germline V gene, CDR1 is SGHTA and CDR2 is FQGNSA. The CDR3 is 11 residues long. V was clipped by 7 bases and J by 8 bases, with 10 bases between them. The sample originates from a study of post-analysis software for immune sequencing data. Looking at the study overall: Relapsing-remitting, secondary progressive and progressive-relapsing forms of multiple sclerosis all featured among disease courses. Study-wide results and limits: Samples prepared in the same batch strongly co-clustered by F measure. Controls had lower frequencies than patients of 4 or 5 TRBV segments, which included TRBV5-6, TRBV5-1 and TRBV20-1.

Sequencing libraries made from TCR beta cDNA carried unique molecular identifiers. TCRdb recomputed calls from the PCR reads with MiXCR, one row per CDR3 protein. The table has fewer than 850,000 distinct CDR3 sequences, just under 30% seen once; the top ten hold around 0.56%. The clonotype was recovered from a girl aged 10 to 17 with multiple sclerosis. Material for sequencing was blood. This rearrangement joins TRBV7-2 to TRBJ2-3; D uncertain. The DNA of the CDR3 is TGTGCCAGCACCAAAACAAGTACGCAGTATTTT. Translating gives CASTKTSTQYF.